Listed below are T cell receptor beta chains from one sample, sequenced in a study of T cell responses to AZD1222 COVID-19 vaccine. Only in-frame clones appear in the TCRdb table, and some are missing; sequencing was by immunoSEQ multiplex PCR. The data hold 95,000 to 100,000 clones, with roughly nine tenths observed a single time. The starting material was peripheral blood, obtained on day 0 of AZD1222 vaccination. These receptors were collected from an adult in good health. Both conserved end residues are part of each CDR3.

j_gene: TRBJ2-7; v_gene: TRBV11-3; CDR3aa: CASSLSGAYEQYF
j_gene: TRBJ2-3; v_gene: TRBV11-2; CDR3aa: CASSVAHGVTDTQYF
j_gene: TRBJ1-2; v_gene: TRBV28; CDR3aa: CASSYGTASNYGYTF
j_gene: TRBJ1-1; v_gene: TRBV5-1; CDR3aa: CASSLEQGGTEAFF
j_gene: TRBJ1-5; v_gene: TRBV12-3/TRBV12-4; CDR3aa: CASSLRINQPQHF
j_gene: TRBJ2-1; v_gene: TRBV6-6; CDR3aa: CASSSYPLAGDNEQFF
j_gene: TRBJ2-7; v_gene: TRBV5-1; CDR3aa: CASSLDSVSYEQYF
j_gene: TRBJ2-1; v_gene: TRBV27; CDR3aa: CASSFSRGDNEQFF
j_gene: TRBJ2-7; v_gene: TRBV6-5; CDR3aa: CASSSRGGVYEQYF
j_gene: TRBJ1-2; v_gene: TRBV28; CDR3aa: CASSLSAPDYGYTF
j_gene: TRBJ1-2; v_gene: TRBV6-1; CDR3aa: CASSEDTGRANYGYTF
j_gene: TRBJ1-4; v_gene: TRBV5-8; CDR3aa: CAGGAADEKLFF
j_gene: TRBJ1-2; v_gene: TRBV20-1; CDR3aa: CSASPWDRETGYTF
j_gene: TRBJ2-3; v_gene: TRBV18; CDR3aa: CASSSIAGGADTQYF
j_gene: TRBJ1-5; v_gene: TRBV2; CDR3aa: CASRDPINQPQHF